This T cell receptor beta chain stems from a study of T-cell memory formation after mild COVID-19. Study findings and constraints: Second-wave clones reaching peak frequency on day 37 lacked confirmed SARS-CoV-2 specificity. CD4+ contracting clones were found mainly in CM and EM, and CD8+ ones in EMRA. Whereas later expanders leaned CD4+, clones contracting day 15 to 85 showed a balanced CD4/CD8 makeup.

This CDR3 is 16 amino acids long. The germline V gene has CDR1 MNHEY and CDR2 SVGAGI. V gave up 2 bases and J gave up 5 bases; unmatched junction bases: 10. TCR alpha and TCR beta cDNA libraries carrying sample barcodes and UMIs were produced by 5'RACE using constant-segment primers. A single record per CDR3 protein comes from TCRdb applying MiXCR to the 5' RACE reads. The profile shows roughly 250,000 distinct CDR3 sequences, roughly 15% of them singletons. About this clonotype: What it binds is unknown.

This receptor was taken from a man between 18 and 29 years old who had mild COVID-19 (a few samples of this study predate the infection). Cell type and time point are not known. J is TRBJ2-3 and V is TRBV6-5; 7 positions agree with TRBD1. The sample consisted of PBMCs or a T cell subset sorted from them (not recorded which). The DNA of the CDR3 is TGTGCCAGCAGTTACCTCACAGGGGAAGGTAAAGATACGCAGTATTTT. Translating gives CASSYLTGEGKDTQYF.